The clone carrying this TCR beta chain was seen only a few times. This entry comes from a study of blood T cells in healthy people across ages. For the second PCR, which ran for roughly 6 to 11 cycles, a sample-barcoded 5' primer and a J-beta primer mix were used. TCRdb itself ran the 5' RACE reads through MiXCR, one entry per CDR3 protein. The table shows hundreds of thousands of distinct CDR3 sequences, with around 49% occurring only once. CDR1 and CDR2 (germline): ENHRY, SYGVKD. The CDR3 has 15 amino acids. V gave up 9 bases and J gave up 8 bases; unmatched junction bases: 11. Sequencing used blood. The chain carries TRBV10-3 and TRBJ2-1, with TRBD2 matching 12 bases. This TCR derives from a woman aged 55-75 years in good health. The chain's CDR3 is CAMGTGLAGRDEQFF. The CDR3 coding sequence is TGTGCCATGGGGACCGGACTAGCGGGAAGGGATGAGCAGTTCTTC.